What follows are 22 T cell receptor beta chains derived from one specimen sequenced in a study of CD8 T cells in Susac syndrome. Reverse transcription of about 0.45 to 1 ug RNA was performed with random hexamers. TCRdb itself ran the immunoSEQ multiplex PCR reads through MiXCR, one entry per CDR3 protein. The sample has 200,000 to 250,000 distinct CDR3 sequences; 85% to 95% are singletons. Sequencing used CD4+ T cells from PBMCs. Source of these receptors: a human donor with multiple sclerosis.

The chain employs TRBV7-9 and TRBJ1-1; D is uncertain. The CDR3 totals 12 residues. Germline loops: CDR1 SEHNR, CDR2 FQNEAQ (reference sequence). Trimming shortened V by 4 bases and J by 3 bases, and 6 bases separated the two germline ends. The CDR3 DNA reads TGTGCCAGCAGCTCCCCACACACTGAAGCTTTCTTT. Encoded protein: CASSSPHTEAFF.

This clonotype was recorded only once. This chain uses TRBV6-2 or TRBV6-3 with TRBJ2-2; D is perhaps TRBD1 or TRBD2 (5 bases each). The CDR3 has 14 amino acids. V was clipped by 6 bases and J by 4 bases, with 12 bases between them. The germline gives CDR1 MNHEY, CDR2 SVGEGT. DNA for the CDR3: TGTGCCAGCAGGCCCCGGGACCTCACCGGGGAGCTGTTTTTT. Protein: CASRPRDLTGELFF.

In nucleotides, the CDR3 is TGCGCCAGCAGCCACAAAGCGACAGTTAATAGCAATCAGCCCCAGCATTTT. Its translation: CASSHKATVNSNQPQHF. This chain connects TRBV23-1 to TRBJ1-5; tentatively, D is TRBD1 (5 bases). TRBV23-1 is annotated as an ORF whose role is uncertain. V shed 6 bases and J shed 0 bases, with 18 bases lying between them. The CDR3 extends over 17 amino acids.

The chain recombines TRBV7-2 with TRBJ1-2; the D gene is possibly TRBD1 (5 bases). V was clipped by 5 bases and J by 4 bases, with 14 bases between them. CDR1 and CDR2 from the germline V gene are SGHTA and FQGNSA. CDR3 size: 14 residues. The CDR3 protein is CASSATGLAYGYTF. As DNA, the CDR3 is TGTGCCAGCAGCGCTACGGGGCTGGCCTATGGCTACACCTTC.

V and J are TRBV18 and TRBJ2-7, with D tentatively TRBD1 or TRBD2 (5 bases each). Trimming stripped 4 bases from V and 5 bases from J, with 9 bases between. The CDR3 is made up of 12 amino acids. The germline gives CDR1 KGHSH, CDR2 LQKENI. DNA for the CDR3: TGTGCCAGCTCACGTCTGGGGGACGAGCAGTACGTC. Protein: CASSRLGDEQYV.

The gene calls are TRBV29-1 and TRBJ1-3, with D perhaps TRBD1 (5 bases). The V end was cut by 6 bases, the J end by 0 bases, with 9 bases between. The CDR3 runs 13 residues. CDR1 is SQVTM and CDR2 is ANQGSEA in the germline V gene. The CDR3 coding sequence is TGCAGCGTCGAGACAGACTCTGGAAACACCATATATTTT. Protein: CSVETDSGNTIYF.

The gene calls are TRBV18 and TRBJ2-5; D remains ambiguous. This CDR3 spans 16 amino acids. V lost 3 bases, J lost 1 base, and 15 bases lay in between. Germline CDR1 KGHSH, CDR2 LQKENI. As DNA, the CDR3 is TGTGCCAGCTCACCGGTGGTCTTCGCTTCCCAAGAGACCCAGTACTTC. Its protein product is CASSPVVFASQETQYF.

V is TRBV19 and J is TRBJ1-2; D is possibly TRBD1 (6 bases). Trimming pared 5 bases from V and 7 bases from J, leaving 17 bases between. CDR3 length: 14 residues. The germline V gene encodes CDR1 LNHDA and CDR2 SQIVND (reference sequence). The CDR3 bases are TGTGCCAGTAGTCTACAGGGTGTTCGGGCTGGCTACACCTTC. Translated, it gives CASSLQGVRAGYTF. Looking up the rest from reference TRBV19 and TRBJ1-2 gives the full variable domain: DGGITQSPKYLFRKEGQNVTLSCEQNLNHDAMYWYRQDPGQGLRLIYYSQIVNDFQKGDIAEGYSVSREKKESFPLTVTSAQKNPTAFYLCASSLQGVRAGYTFGSGTRLTVV.

This clonotype was seen just once. Written as DNA, the CDR3 is TGTGCCACCAGCAGAGTTCCCTTTACGCAGTATTTT. This encodes CATSRVPFTQYF. The V call is TRBV15, the J call TRBJ2-3; D unclear. This CDR3 is 12 amino acids long. Germline V gives CDR1 LNHNV, CDR2 YYDKDF (reference sequence). The V end lost 1 base, the J end lost 8 bases, and 7 bases lay between the germline ends.

In its sample, this clonotype was seen once. V usage is TRBV6-1 and J usage is TRBJ2-2, with D maybe TRBD2 (6 bases). V gave up 6 bases and J gave up 4 bases, with 24 bases separating them. Germline V CDR1 and CDR2: MNHNS, SASEGT. The CDR3 has 18 residues. The CDR3, as DNA: TGTGCCAGCAGCCCCCGCACCCTCGGGCGGGGATCCACCGGGGAGCTGTTTTTT. This codes for CASSPRTLGRGSTGELFF.

V gene TRBV20-1 combines with J gene TRBJ1-5; a possible D gene is TRBD1 (6 bases). The CDR3 length is 13 residues. The germline gives CDR1 DFQATT, CDR2 SNEGSKA (reference sequence). Deletions cut 3 bases from V and 7 bases from J, with 13 bases between. CDR3 nucleotide sequence: TGCAGTGCTAGTGAGGGGGGGTGGCAGCCCCAGCATTTT. It codes for CSASEGGWQPQHF.

V and J are TRBV3-1 and TRBJ1-5; maybe TRBD1 (5 bases). The CDR3 totals 13 residues. Trimming removed 4 bases at V and 7 bases at J, with 11 bases between. Germline values: CDR1 LGHDT, CDR2 YNNKEL (reference sequence). The CDR3 coding sequence is TGTGCCAGCAGCCGTACGGGGGAACAGCCCCAGCATTTT. Residues: CASSRTGEQPQHF.

The V gene is TRBV30, the J gene TRBJ2-7; 7 nucleotides align to TRBD1. Per germline, CDR1 GTSNPN and CDR2 SVGIG (reference sequence). Trimming took 5 bases from V and 1 from J; bases not matched to a gene: 8. The CDR3 contains 14 residues. CDR3: CAWGPRDSSYEQYF. The CDR3 region has the DNA TGTGCCTGGGGTCCCCGGGACAGTTCCTACGAGCAGTACTTC.

This rearrangement joins TRBV6-1 to TRBJ2-7; D gene unclear. V was trimmed by 3 bases and J by 6 bases, leaving 9 bases between them. The CDR3 length is 12 residues. Germline V lookup: CDR1 MNHNS, CDR2 SASEGT. The chain's CDR3 is CASSDRPIEQYV. The CDR3 DNA reads TGTGCCAGCAGTGACAGGCCTATCGAGCAGTACGTC.

The chain carries TRBV20-1 and TRBJ1-5, with D tentatively TRBD1 (5 bases). V was shortened by 5 bases and J by 7 bases, with 9 bases between the two germline ends. The CDR3 length is 11 residues. The V gene's germline CDR1 is DFQATT and CDR2 SNEGSKA (reference sequence). The CDR3 nucleotides read TGCAGTGCTGGGGCCGGGCAGCCCCAGCATTTT. Translating gives CSAGAGQPQHF.

The chain links TRBV20-1 to TRBJ1-1; the match to TRBD1 covers 8 bases. Trimming took 0 bases from V and 1 from J; bases not matched to a gene: 7. The CDR3 covers 16 residues. Germline lookup yields CDR1 DFQATT and CDR2 SNEGSKA (reference sequence). The CDR3 region has the DNA TGCAGTGCTAGAGAGGACAGGGCGAGTTGGAACACTGAAGCTTTCTTT. It encodes CSAREDRASWNTEAFF.

The V and J genes are TRBV11-2 and TRBJ2-3; tentative D call: TRBD1 (5 bases). Germline assignment: CDR1 SGHAT and CDR2 FQNNGV. V dropped 4 bases and J dropped 0 bases, with 17 bases sitting between them. This CDR3 contains 17 residues. Here the CDR3 DNA reads TGTGCCAGCAGCTCAACGTGGGGCTATTCTAGCACAGATACGCAGTATTTT. Encoded protein: CASSSTWGYSSTDTQYF.

The V and J genes are TRBV2 and TRBJ2-1; D remains ambiguous. CDR1 SNHLY and CDR2 FYNNEI come from the germline V gene. This CDR3 has 12 amino acids. The ends were cut back, 6 bases at V and 9 bases at J, with 12 bases in the middle. The CDR3 sequence: CASRTERGEQFF. In DNA, the CDR3 is TGTGCCAGCAGGACCGAGCGCGGTGAGCAGTTCTTC.

The genes are TRBV9 and TRBJ2-2; either TRBD1 or TRBD2 may supply D (5 bases each). The germline gives CDR1 SGDLS, CDR2 YYNGEE. The CDR3 contains 14 residues. V lost 2 bases, J lost 4 bases, and 9 bases lay in between. The DNA for the CDR3 is TGTGCCAGCAGCGTTGAGGGGCTCACCGGGGAGCTGTTTTTT. Protein sequence: CASSVEGLTGELFF.

V gene TRBV6-1 combines with J gene TRBJ1-1, with 7 bases matching TRBD1. CDR1 MNHNS and CDR2 SASEGT come from the germline V gene. V was clipped by 7 bases and J by 4 bases; unmatched bases: 6. The CDR3 has 13 residues. The CDR3 coding sequence is TGTGCCAGCAAGGACAGGCGGGGCACTGAAGCTTTCTTT. Its protein product is CASKDRRGTEAFF.

V gene TRBV7-2 combines with J gene TRBJ2-3, with 9 bases aligning to TRBD1. CDR1 and CDR2 (germline): SGHTA, FQGNSA. J was trimmed by 6 bases and V by 5 bases; bases with no gene match: 9. CDR3 length: 15 amino acids. CDR3 DNA sequence: TGTGCCAGCAGCCAAGAAGACAGGGGGTGGGATACGCAGTATTTT. Residues: CASSQEDRGWDTQYF. Based on the CDR3 plus reference TRBV7-2 and TRBJ2-3, the full variable domain is GAGVSQSPSNKVTEKGKDVELRCDPISGHTALYWYRQSLGQGLEFLIYFQGNSAPDKSGLPSDRFSAERTGGSVSTLTIQRTQQEDSAVYLCASSQEDRGWDTQYFGPGTRLTVL.

The chain uses TRBV27 and TRBJ2-7; the match to TRBD2 covers 8 bases. The CDR3 sequence is 15 residues long. V dropped 3 bases and J dropped 5; count of bases not matched to a gene: 9. Germline V CDR1 and CDR2: MNHEY, SMNVEV (reference sequence). CDR3 nucleotide sequence: TGTGCCAGCAGTTTGAATCCGGGACTAGTCCACGAGCAGTACTTC. Its translation is CASSLNPGLVHEQYF.